The T cell receptor beta chain under discussion was sequenced for a study of CD8 T cells in Susac syndrome (dated by TCRdb to the late 2010s). Regarding the complete study: Repertoire sequencing was used to test whether CD8+ T cell activation and differentiation in Susac syndrome was antigen driven. What the study reported, not specific to this receptor: The number of individuals in the TCR sequencing and HLA analysis was acknowledged as relatively small.

Turning to this clonotype: This clone's antigen is unknown. Base-call qualities are not available, and no considerably larger clone is one nucleotide away.

RNA was extracted using the RNeasy kit, and about 0.45 to 1 ug of the RNA was reverse transcribed with random hexamers. The immunoSEQ multiplex PCR assay, covering 54 Vbeta and 13 Jbeta segments, was used to amplify TCR beta CDR3 regions. PCR amplification bias was corrected using a synthetic template baseline for primer optimization and computational correction. Under the source paper's analysis protocol: Only productive sequences were kept, with reads annotated to V, D and J genes according to IMGT and analyzed in immunoSEQ Analyzer. Clonality was computed as one minus Shannon entropy normalized by log2 of the number of productive unique sequences. For each patient and control, public and private clones were evaluated within the 100 most prevalent clones. A clone was defined as Susac-specific if it was absent from the healthy and MS cohorts, from about a thousand published viral clones and from other ImmuneACCESS disease sequences. Starting from the raw public reads, TCRdb applied fastp trimming at Q25, assembled clones with MiXCR and retained in-frame beta chains. Duplicate CDR3 protein sequences are folded into a single record with the most common DNA and genes. These V and J calls rely on TCRdb rather than the paper's analysis. This sample is represented by around 200,000 distinct CDR3 sequences; just under 95% of them were singletons. The ten largest clones take up 0.082% of the sample.

Peripheral blood CD8+ and CD4+ T cells from healthy donors, Susac syndrome patients and multiple sclerosis patients were profiled using high-throughput TCR beta sequencing. The multiple sclerosis controls were treatment-naive patients who had stable or active relapsing-remitting disease and met the revised McDonald criteria. CD8+ TEMRA cells were enriched by FACS, while bulk CD8+ and CD4+ T cells were purified by magnetic negative isolation. Blood was drawn into EDTA tubes, processed within 24 hours, and PBMCs were isolated by density gradient centrifugation. PBMCs intended for TCR sequencing were cryopreserved in liquid nitrogen and were subsequently thawed in a 37 degrees C water bath. The sorted or isolated CD4+, CD8+ and CD8+ TEMRA cells reached a purity of at least 90%. Taken from cysteine to phenylalanine, the CDR3 has 13 residues. Just the 39-base CDR3 DNA is kept, in frame starting at base 1. Relative to germline, V is 4 bases shorter and J is 5 bases shorter, with 14 bases between their ends. CDR1 and CDR2, per the germline V gene, are SQVTM and ANQGSEA.

This sequence uses TRBV29-1 and TRBJ1-2; possibly the D gene is TRBD1, per 6 matching bases. The clonotype was recovered from a human donor with multiple sclerosis. Sequencing input: CD4+ T cells from PBMCs. The DNA reads TGCAGCGTTGCACAGGGAGAGTCTTATGGCTACACCTTC. Its translation reads: CSVAQGESYGYTF.